A single sample gave rise to the 14 T cell receptor beta chains below, sequenced in a study of T cell clones after liver transplantation (dated by TCRdb to between 2018 and 2021). The time point label, as the study defines it: pre-transplant. Libraries were built with the immunoSEQ multiplex PCR assay. The clones in this table, taken by TCRdb from immuneACCESS, are in-frame only. Not every clone is retained; where verified, under half of the shortfall comes from an unresolved V gene, and the cause of the rest is unknown. The sample includes roughly 55,000 clones, with around 84% observed a single time. The ten most abundant clones make up about 8.1% of the sample. This sample comprised CD4+ T cells from blood, obtained before liver transplant. The source of these receptors is a human donor who received a liver transplant.

This clone was recorded once. This rearrangement joins TRBV21-1 to TRBJ2-3; no check of the table's D call, TRBD2, against the DNA was made. TRBV21-1 represents a pseudogene. This CDR3 is 17 amino acids long. The CDR3 region has the DNA TGTGCCAGCAGCAAAGAGGAGACTAGCGGGGTTACAGATACGCAGTATTTT. Protein sequence: CASSKEETSGVTDTQYF.

The rearrangement uses TRBV28 and TRBJ2-6; tentative D call: TRBD1 (6 bases). This CDR3 comprises 14 residues. The V end lost 4 bases, the J end lost 4 bases, and 8 bases lay between the germline ends. The germline CDR1 and CDR2 sequences are MDHEN and SYDVKM. The CDR3 region is CASSYRVGANVLTF. CDR3 sequence (DNA): TGTGCCAGCAGTTACAGGGTGGGGGCCAACGTCCTGACTTTC.

The V gene is TRBV6-1, the J gene TRBJ2-5, with TRBD2 as a possible D gene (5 bases). CDR1 and CDR2 (germline): MNHNS, SASEGT. V lost 4 bases, J lost 5 bases, and 8 bases lay in between. The CDR3 extends over 12 amino acids. Here the CDR3 DNA reads TGTGCCAGCAGTGCGGGGTCTGAGACCCAGTACTTC. It encodes CASSAGSETQYF.

This rearrangement joins TRBV10-3 to TRBJ1-2; D possibly corresponds to TRBD1 (6 bases). V was clipped by 3 bases and J by 4 bases, with 12 bases between them. The CDR3 is 14 residues long. Germline CDR1 is ENHRY and CDR2 is SYGVKD. This CDR3 is CAISDPRGSYGYTF. CDR3 nucleotide sequence: TGTGCCATCAGTGACCCCAGGGGTTCCTATGGCTACACCTTC.

This clone was seen a handful of times. This chain links TRBV4-3 with TRBJ2-7; D gene unclear. This CDR3 spans 15 amino acids. Per germline, CDR1 LGHNA and CDR2 YSLEER. V was pared by 1 base and J by 0 bases, with 10 bases between. CDR3 nucleotide sequence: TGCGCCAGCAGCCAAGGCCAGTTGAGCTCCTACGAGCAGTACTTC. Translation: CASSQGQLSSYEQYF.

V is TRBV12-2 and J is TRBJ2-2; TRBD1, the D gene given by the table, was not confirmed from the DNA. TRBV12-2 is a documented pseudogene. The length of the CDR3 is 16 residues. The CDR3 region has the DNA TGTGCAAGTCGCTCCTACCGGGACAGGGACACCGGGGAGCTGTTTTTT. It specifies CASRSYRDRDTGELFF.

The gene calls are TRBV6-5 and TRBJ2-6; D uncertain. Germline V gene lookup returns CDR1 MNHEY and CDR2 SVGAGI. Trimming removed 7 bases from V and 0 bases from J, with 7 bases in between. CDR3 length: 14 amino acids. The CDR3 DNA follows: TGTGCCAGCAAAACCCCCTCTGGGGCCAACGTCCTGACTTTC. Amino acid sequence: CASKTPSGANVLTF.

This chain connects TRBV5-1 to TRBJ2-2, with 10 nucleotides matching TRBD1. After removal of 3 bases from V and 11 bases from J, the junction contained 10 bases not matched to a gene. CDR1 is SGHRS, CDR2 YFSETQ, per germline. CDR3 length: 15 residues. The CDR3 DNA reads as TGCGCCAGCAGCTCCTCCGGGACAGGGGCGACTGAGCTGTTTTTT. Translated, it gives CASSSSGTGATELFF.

V gene TRBV28 combines with J gene TRBJ2-1; 11 bases align to TRBD1. This CDR3 is 15 amino acids long. Trimming cost V 4 bases and J 9 bases; bases outside gene matches: 8. Germline CDR1 reads MDHEN; CDR2 reads SYDVKM. DNA for the CDR3: TGTGCCAGCAGTTCGGTGGGACAGGGGGACGTTGAGCAGTTCTTC. Encoded protein: CASSSVGQGDVEQFF. Full variable domain (missing parts from reference TRBV28 and TRBJ2-1): DVKVTQSSRYLVKRTGEKVFLECVQDMDHENMFWYRQDPGLGLRLIYFSYDVKMKEKGDIPEGYSVSREKKERFSLILESASTNQTSMYLCASSSVGQGDVEQFFGPGTRLTVL.

V and J are TRBV9 and TRBJ2-3, with TRBD2 identical over 7 bases. V lost 0 bases, J lost 6 bases, and 7 bases stayed unmatched. Looked up from germline, CDR1 is SGDLS and CDR2 is YYNGEE. The CDR3 has 15 residues. The CDR3 DNA reads TGTGCCAGCAGCGTAGCGCCGGGGGGTGAGGATACGCAGTATTTT. It codes for CASSVAPGGEDTQYF. The complete variable domain, with remaining parts taken from reference TRBV9 and TRBJ2-3, reads DSGVTQTPKHLITATGQRVTLRCSPRSGDLSVYWYQQSLDQGLQFLIQYYNGEERAKGNILERFSAQQFPDLHSELNLSSLELGDSALYFCASSVAPGGEDTQYFGPGTRLTVL.

The chain recombines TRBV5-1 with TRBJ2-6; no reliable D call. This CDR3 comprises 15 residues. Trimming pared 2 bases from V and 1 base from J, leaving 7 bases between. From germline, CDR1 is SGHRS and CDR2 YFSETQ. The CDR3 here is CASSFVLSGANVLTF. CDR3 nucleotide sequence: TGCGCCAGCAGCTTCGTCCTGTCTGGGGCCAACGTCCTGACTTTC. The entire variable domain, with the rest obtained from reference TRBV5-1 and TRBJ2-6, is as follows: KAGVTQTPRYLIKTRGQQVTLSCSPISGHRSVSWYQQTPGQGLQFLFEYFSETQRNKGNFPGRFSGRQFSNSRSEMNVSTLELGDSALYLCASSFVLSGANVLTFGAGSRLTVL.

This clone appeared a few times. The chain is built from TRBV5-6 and TRBJ2-1; no clear D. The CDR3 is 12 amino acids. Germline CDR1 reads SGHDT; CDR2 reads YYEEEE. V was trimmed by 2 bases and J by 9 bases, leaving 9 bases between them. CDR3 region: CASSFVWGEQFF. CDR3 coding DNA: TGTGCCAGCAGCTTCGTTTGGGGTGAGCAGTTCTTC.

This clone came up once. This chain links TRBV7-6 with TRBJ2-1; the D is unclear. Trimming pared 5 bases from V and 0 bases from J, leaving 11 bases between. This CDR3 has 15 residues. CDR1 is SGHVS, CDR2 FNYEAQ, per germline. The CDR3 reads CASSLRWGSYNEQFF. CDR3 sequence (DNA): TGTGCCAGCAGCCTCCGATGGGGCTCCTACAATGAGCAGTTCTTC.

This clone was seen only a few times. This chain links TRBV30 with TRBJ2-7, with D perhaps matching TRBD2 (6 bases). CDR1 is GTSNPN, CDR2 SVGIG, per germline (reference sequence). The CDR3 is 14 residues long. Trimming shortened V by 3 bases and J by 1 base, and 13 bases separated the two germline ends. CDR3 nucleotide sequence: TGTGCCTGGAGATACGGGAGAGGGTCCTACGAGCAGTACTTC. This gives the protein CAWRYGRGSYEQYF.